The 20 T cell receptor beta chains below all came from one sample that was sequenced in a study of blood T cell repertoires in COVID-19. This table comes from immunoSEQ multiplex PCR, and its TCRdb copy is limited to in-frame clones, with some not included. The data hold some 260,000 clones, with approximately 90% observed a single time. The source material was PBMCs or T cells enriched from blood (not recorded which). Source of these receptors: a man in his forties or fifties who had recovered from COVID-19.

The gene calls are TRBV6-5 and TRBJ1-2; maybe TRBD1 (5 bases). Germline CDR1 is MNHEY and CDR2 is SVGAGI. With 7 bases removed from V and 6 bases from J, the gap between germline ends came to 21 bases. This CDR3 comprises 15 residues. The CDR3 loop is CASTMSRWGDHGYTF. In DNA, the CDR3 is TGTGCCAGCACCATGAGCAGGTGGGGGGATCATGGCTACACCTTC.

The V and J genes are TRBV4-2 and TRBJ2-7; D remains unclear. This CDR3 has 14 residues. V lost 1 base and J 4 bases, leaving 11 bases between the germline ends. Germline V gene lookup returns CDR1 LGHNA and CDR2 YNFKEQ. The CDR3 DNA reads TGTGCCAGCAGCCAAGTGAGGTCCCAGTACGAGCAGTACTTC. As protein: CASSQVRSQYEQYF.

This clone is categorized as medium-sized (0.01 to 0.1%). The chain joins TRBV29-1 to TRBJ2-1, with 10 bases fitting TRBD1. This CDR3 spans 13 amino acids. V lost 6 bases to trimming and J lost 8 bases; unmatched junction nucleotides: 7. Germline values: CDR1 SQVTM, CDR2 ANQGSEA. The CDR3 region is CSVAGTGVYEQFF. The CDR3, as DNA: TGCAGCGTGGCCGGGACAGGGGTCTATGAGCAGTTCTTC.

The chain uses TRBV19 and TRBJ2-1; tentative D call: TRBD1 (5 bases). CDR3 size: 21 residues. Germline V gives CDR1 LNHDA, CDR2 SQIVND (reference sequence). Deletions cut 0 bases from V and 4 bases from J, with 28 bases between. The CDR3 nucleotides read TGTGCCAGTAGTATAGACCCCTCCCGTCAGGGCCCTCTTCTTTTATACAATGAGCAGTTCTTC. Its protein is CASSIDPSRQGPLLLYNEQFF.

CDR3 region: CASGLLSLSRNEKLFF. CDR3 nucleotides: TGTGCTAGTGGTTTGTTGTCCCTTTCCCGTAATGAAAAACTGTTTTTT. V and J are TRBV12-5 and TRBJ1-4; D ambiguous. Germline CDR1 LGHNT, CDR2 FRNRAP. Deletions cut 2 bases from V and 4 bases from J, with 14 bases between. The CDR3 has 16 amino acids.

The chain has TRBV5-1 and TRBJ1-1, with D unresolved. Germline V gene sequence: CDR1 SGHRS, CDR2 YFSETQ. Deletions cut 1 base from V and 5 bases from J, with 6 bases between. This CDR3 has 12 residues. CDR3 DNA: TGCGCCAGCAGCTTGCCGGGAACTGAAGCTTTCTTT. Translated, it gives CASSLPGTEAFF.

The gene calls are TRBV4-3 and TRBJ1-4; TRBD1 might be the D (5 bases). Germline V gene lookup returns CDR1 LGHNA and CDR2 YSLEER. This CDR3 region has 16 residues. V lost 1 base, J lost 2 bases, and 11 bases lay in between. CDR3 nucleotide sequence: TGCGCCAGCAGCCAAGCCATCAGGGTGACTAATGAAAAACTGTTTTTT. The encoded protein is CASSQAIRVTNEKLFF.

The CDR3 reads CASSQVDYGYTF. As DNA, the CDR3 is TGTGCCAGCAGCCAAGTCGACTATGGCTACACCTTC. The chain links TRBV4-2 to TRBJ1-2, with D uncertain. Germline V gene lookup returns CDR1 LGHNA and CDR2 YNFKEQ. This CDR3 is built from 12 residues. Trimming took off 1 base at V and 3 bases at J, with 3 bases between the two ends.

The gene calls are TRBV15 and TRBJ1-5, with D perhaps TRBD1 (5 bases). Germline V gene data show CDR1 as LNHNV and CDR2 as YYDKDF (reference sequence). With 0 bases removed from V and 4 bases from J, the gap between germline ends came to 10 bases. CDR3 length equals 15 residues. CDR3 DNA: TGTGCCACCAGCAGAGAGGTGGGGCAGAATCAGCCCCAGCATTTT. It specifies CATSREVGQNQPQHF.

The J gene is TRBJ2-3, the V gene TRBV3-1 (or the pseudogene TRBV3-2); D is perhaps TRBD2 (5 bases). The CDR3 is 16 amino acids. Germline V gene sequence: CDR1 LGHDT, CDR2 YNNKEL (reference sequence). Trimming stripped 5 bases from V and 4 bases from J, with 19 bases between. The CDR3 DNA reads TGTGCCAGCAGCTATAGCGTTCGAGGGCCCGCAGATACGCAGTATTTT. Translating it yields CASSYSVRGPADTQYF.

The V and J genes are TRBV11-2 and TRBJ1-5; D not certain. The CDR3 has 14 amino acids. V lost 2 bases and J 9 bases, leaving 14 bases between the germline ends. Per the germline V gene, CDR1 is SGHAT and CDR2 is FQNNGV. The CDR3 coding sequence is TGTGCCAGCAGCTTATTCGCGGAATTAGCGCCCCAGCATTTT. Translation gives CASSLFAELAPQHF.

The gene calls are TRBV30 and TRBJ2-7; possibly TRBD1 for D (6 bases). V lost 1 base to trimming and J lost 0 bases, with 10 bases between them. From germline, CDR1 is GTSNPN and CDR2 SVGIG (reference sequence). This CDR3 has 14 amino acids. CDR3 nucleotide sequence: TGTGCCTGGAGTGGAGGGGGTCCCTCCTACGAGCAGTACTTC. Amino acid sequence: CAWSGGGPSYEQYF.

The chain couples TRBV6-6 to TRBJ1-5, with TRBD1 matching 11 bases. J lost 4 bases, V lost 10 bases, and 6 bases had no gene match. Germline CDR1 and CDR2: MNHNY and SVGAGI (reference sequence). This CDR3 is 14 amino acids long. CDR3 in amino acids: CATTDRGLNQPQHF. CDR3 in DNA: TGTGCCACCACGGACAGGGGGCTGAATCAGCCCCAGCATTTT.

The chain recombines TRBV6-5 with TRBJ2-2; the match to TRBD1 covers 8 bases. CDR1 MNHEY and CDR2 SVGAGI come from the germline V gene. Losses at the gene ends were 6 bases for V and 1 base for J; bases not matched to a gene: 4. The CDR3 consists of 15 residues. The CDR3 DNA reads as TGTGCCAGCAGCAAGACAGGGGTGAACACCGGGGAGCTGTTTTTT. It encodes CASSKTGVNTGELFF.

J is TRBJ2-2 and V is TRBV24-1, with D unclear. Germline V gene lookup returns CDR1 KGHDR and CDR2 SFDVKD. Trimming removed 6 bases at V and 0 bases at J, with 7 bases between. The CDR3 runs to 14 residues. The CDR3 sequence is CATSTETNTGELFF. DNA for the CDR3: TGTGCCACCAGTACAGAGACGAACACCGGGGAGCTGTTTTTT.

This clone was seen only once. The chain joins TRBV5-1 to TRBJ1-2; the D gene is possibly TRBD1 (5 bases). The V end was cut by 6 bases, the J end by 2 bases, with 14 bases between. The CDR3 is 14 amino acids. Germline loops: CDR1 SGHRS, CDR2 YFSETQ. CDR3 sequence: CASNGGESNYGYTF. The CDR3 DNA sequence: TGCGCCAGCAACGGGGGGGAATCCAACTATGGCTACACCTTC.

This chain links TRBV11-3 with TRBJ1-1, with D possibly TRBD1 on 6 matching bases. Per germline, CDR1 SGHNT and CDR2 YENEEA. The CDR3 totals 16 residues. Trimming took 5 bases from V and 7 from J, leaving 23 bases between them. CDR3 loop: CASSLRDDRRKYEAFF. CDR3 in DNA: TGTGCCAGCAGCCTCAGAGACGACAGGAGAAAATATGAAGCTTTCTTT.

The rearrangement links TRBV28 to TRBJ1-1; TRBD1 agrees at 7 bases. CDR1 is MDHEN and CDR2 is SYDVKM in the germline V gene. J lost 1 base, V lost 5 bases, and 1 base had no gene match. The CDR3 runs to 13 residues. The CDR3 DNA follows: TGTGCCAGCAGTCGACAGGGGAACACTGAAGCTTTCTTT. It yields the protein CASSRQGNTEAFF.

The CDR3 DNA follows: TGTGCCAGCAGCCGACAGGGTGTTGAAGCTTTCTTT. Encoded protein: CASSRQGVEAFF. The chain employs TRBV2 and TRBJ1-1; 7 nucleotides agree with TRBD1. The trim removed 6 bases at V and 7 bases at J, leaving 5 bases unmatched. The germline V gene has CDR1 SNHLY and CDR2 FYNNEI. The CDR3 is made up of 12 amino acids.

The chain uses TRBV2 and TRBJ2-2, with 8 bases lining up with TRBD2. The V and J ends lost 4 bases and 1 base, in that order; junction bases with no gene match: 2. CDR1 and CDR2 (germline): SNHLY, FYNNEI. The CDR3 spans 15 residues. CDR3 bases: TGTGCCAGCAGTGGAAGCGGGAGGAACACCGGGGAGCTGTTTTTT. This sequence encodes CASSGSGRNTGELFF.